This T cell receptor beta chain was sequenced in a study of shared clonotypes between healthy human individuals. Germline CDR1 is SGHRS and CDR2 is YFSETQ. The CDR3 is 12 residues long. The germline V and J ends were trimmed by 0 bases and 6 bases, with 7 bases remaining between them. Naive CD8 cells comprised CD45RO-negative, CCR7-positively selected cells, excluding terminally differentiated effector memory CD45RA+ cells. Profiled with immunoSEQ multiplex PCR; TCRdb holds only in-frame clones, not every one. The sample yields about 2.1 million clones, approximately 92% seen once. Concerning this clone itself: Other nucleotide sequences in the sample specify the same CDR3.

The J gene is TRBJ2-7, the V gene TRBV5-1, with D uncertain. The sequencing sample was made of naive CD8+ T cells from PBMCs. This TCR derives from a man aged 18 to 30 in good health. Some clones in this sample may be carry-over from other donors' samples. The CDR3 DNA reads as TGCGCCAGCAGCTTGGGGGGTTCCGAGCAGTACTTC. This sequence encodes CASSLGGSEQYF. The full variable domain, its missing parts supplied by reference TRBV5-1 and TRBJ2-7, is KAGVTQTPRYLIKTRGQQVTLSCSPISGHRSVSWYQQTPGQGLQFLFEYFSETQRNKGNFPGRFSGRQFSNSRSEMNVSTLELGDSALYLCASSLGGSEQYFGPGTRLTVT.